The rows below give T cell receptor beta chains drawn from one sample of a study of identical twins. In TCRdb, the 5' RACE reads were re-called with MiXCR into one record per CDR3 protein. Among hundreds of thousands of distinct CDR3 sequences listed, around 20% were seen once. This sample was shared with a second study, whose subject was yellow fever vaccine responses in identical twins.

The specimen was CD4+ T cells sorted from blood. The receptors stem from a woman in her late teens or twenties in good health. CDR3s include the opening cysteine and the closing phenylalanine or tryptophan.

>TRBV2|TRBJ1-1
CASLRTKNTEAFF
>TRBV12-3/TRBV12-4|TRBJ2-3
CASRSVSGRDTQYF
>TRBV29-1|TRBJ2-2
CSVEVTGYQGTGELFF
>TRBV12-3/TRBV12-4|TRBJ1-6
CASRGDRGKSPLHF
>TRBV28|TRBJ1-2
CASIEHPGYGYTF
>TRBV2|TRBJ2-5
CASAYPGGAWTQYF
>TRBV12-3/TRBV12-4|TRBJ1-4
CASSRPDRRNEKLFF
>TRBV28|TRBJ2-4
CASSLLGAATAKNIQYF
>TRBV28|TRBJ2-3
CASRTPADFVITDTQYF
>TRBV10-3|TRBJ1-5
CAISDRVNQPQHF
>TRBV6-5|TRBJ1-2
CASSSTSTGDYGYTF
>TRBV9|TRBJ2-1
CASSVGTNYNEQFF
>TRBV3-1|TRBJ2-5
CASSQDLASQETQYF
>TRBV15|TRBJ2-1
CATSETGEDNEQFF
>TRBV12-3/TRBV12-4|TRBJ1-1
CASSIGQENTEAFF
>TRBV5-1|TRBJ2-7
CASSLAVAPGTYEQYF
>TRBV6-5|TRBJ2-7
CASSYGGGTGSYEQYF
>TRBV7-9|TRBJ1-6
CASSLGWGTDRHSPLHF
>TRBV29-1|TRBJ2-5
CSVGGTPQETQYF
>TRBV5-1|TRBJ1-1
CASSWGQGSAEAFF
>TRBV7-2|TRBJ1-1
CASSLDWLNTEAFF
>TRBV5-1|TRBJ2-1
CASSFRTSNNNEQFF
>TRBV5-1|TRBJ2-7
CASSYRTSGSFEQYF
>TRBV5-1|TRBJ2-7
CASTVGQSSYEQYF
>TRBV12-3/TRBV12-4|TRBJ1-5
CASSPGFTGAQEQPQHF
>TRBV5-1|TRBJ2-7
CASSPASTRPREQYF
>TRBV29-1|TRBJ2-2
CSVLVSQANTGELFF
>TRBV6-4|TRBJ1-5
CASSDRLGISNQPQHF